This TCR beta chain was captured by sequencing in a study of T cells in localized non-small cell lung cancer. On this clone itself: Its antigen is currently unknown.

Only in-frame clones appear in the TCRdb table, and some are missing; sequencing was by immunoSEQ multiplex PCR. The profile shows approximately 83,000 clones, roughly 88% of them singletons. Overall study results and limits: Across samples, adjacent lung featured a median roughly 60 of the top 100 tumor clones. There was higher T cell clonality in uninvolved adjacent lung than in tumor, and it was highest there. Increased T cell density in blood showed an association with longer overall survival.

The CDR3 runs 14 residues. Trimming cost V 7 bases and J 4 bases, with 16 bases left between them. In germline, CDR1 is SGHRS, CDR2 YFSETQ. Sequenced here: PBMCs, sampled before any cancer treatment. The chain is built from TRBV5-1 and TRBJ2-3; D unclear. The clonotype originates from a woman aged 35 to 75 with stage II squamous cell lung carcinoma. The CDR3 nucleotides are TGCGCCAGCGGACGTGAGTTTCGTGCAGATACGCAGTATTTT. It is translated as CASGREFRADTQYF.